Listed here is a single T cell receptor (beta chain). No antigen is known for it. The data originate from a study of a mutant IDH1 vaccine in newly diagnosed glioma. In the study overall: Vaccines were first given 4-6 weeks after radiotherapy alone, or with temozolomide cycles.

Libraries were prepared by immunoSEQ multiplex PCR; TCRdb keeps only in-frame clonotypes and omits some of them. The table records some 60,000 clones, less than 90% of them present only once. CDR3 length equals 15 residues. Trimming took off 1 base at V and 2 bases at J, with 9 bases between the two ends. Germline CDR1 reads SEHNR; CDR2 reads FQNEAQ (reference sequence). Time point noted: week 47, end of study. Vaccination used 300 ug of mutant IDH1 20-mer peptide per dose, with topical imiquimod. Donor tumors were new WHO grade 3 or 4 IDH1-mutant, ATRX-lost astrocytomas. The specimen comprised PBMCs, sampled from a glioma patient whose treatment included an IDH1 peptide vaccine. The receptor was derived from a man aged 30-40 years with glioma. The chain couples TRBV7-9 to TRBJ2-1; D is possibly TRBD2 (6 bases). CDR3 sequence reads: CASSLVAGPYNEQFF. CDR3 sequence (DNA): TGTGCCAGCAGCTTAGTGGCGGGGCCCTACAATGAGCAGTTCTTC. Complete variable domain (other parts from reference TRBV7-9 and TRBJ2-1): DTGVSQNPRHKITKRGQNVTFRCDPISEHNRLYWYRQTLGQGPEFLTYFQNEAQLEKSRLLSDRFSAERPKGSFSTLEIQRTEQGDSAMYLCASSLVAGPYNEQFFGPGTRLTVL.